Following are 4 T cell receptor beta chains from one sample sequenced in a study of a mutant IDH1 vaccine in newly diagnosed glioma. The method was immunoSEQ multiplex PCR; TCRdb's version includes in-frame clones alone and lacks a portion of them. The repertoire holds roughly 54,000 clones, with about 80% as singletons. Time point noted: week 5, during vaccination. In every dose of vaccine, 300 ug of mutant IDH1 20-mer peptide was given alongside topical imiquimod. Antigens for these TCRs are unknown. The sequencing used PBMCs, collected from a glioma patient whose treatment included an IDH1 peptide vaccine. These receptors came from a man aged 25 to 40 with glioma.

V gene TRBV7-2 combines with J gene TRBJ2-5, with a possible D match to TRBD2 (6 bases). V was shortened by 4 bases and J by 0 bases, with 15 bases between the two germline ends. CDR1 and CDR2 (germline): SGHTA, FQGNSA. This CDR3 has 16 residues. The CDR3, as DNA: TGTGCCAGCAGCTCCCCCGAGGGAGGAGACCAAGAGACCCAGTACTTC. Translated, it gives CASSSPEGGDQETQYF. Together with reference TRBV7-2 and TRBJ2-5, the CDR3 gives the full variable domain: GAGVSQSPSNKVTEKGKDVELRCDPISGHTALYWYRQSLGQGLEFLIYFQGNSAPDKSGLPSDRFSAERTGGSVSTLTIQRTQQEDSAVYLCASSSPEGGDQETQYFGPGTRLLVL.

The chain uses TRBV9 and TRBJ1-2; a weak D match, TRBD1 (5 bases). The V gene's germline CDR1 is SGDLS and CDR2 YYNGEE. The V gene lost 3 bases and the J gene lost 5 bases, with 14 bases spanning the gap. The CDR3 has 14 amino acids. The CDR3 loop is CASSAQGFLYGYTF. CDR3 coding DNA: TGTGCCAGCAGCGCGCAGGGCTTTTTGTATGGCTACACCTTC.

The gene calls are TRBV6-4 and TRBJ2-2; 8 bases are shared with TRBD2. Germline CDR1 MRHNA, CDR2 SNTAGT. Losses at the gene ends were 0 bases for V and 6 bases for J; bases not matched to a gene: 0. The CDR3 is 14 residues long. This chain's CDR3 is CASSDSGGAGELFF. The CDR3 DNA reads TGTGCCAGCAGTGACTCCGGGGGGGCCGGGGAGCTGTTTTTT.

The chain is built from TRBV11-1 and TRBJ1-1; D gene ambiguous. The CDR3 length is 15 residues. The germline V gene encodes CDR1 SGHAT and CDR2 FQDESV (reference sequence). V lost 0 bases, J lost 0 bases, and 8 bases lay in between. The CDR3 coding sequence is TGTGCCAGCAGCTTAGCTACACTGGTGAACACTGAAGCTTTCTTT. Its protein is CASSLATLVNTEAFF.